The next 5 T cell receptor beta chains were all read from a single sample in a study of blood T cell repertoires in COVID-19. Assay used: immunoSEQ multiplex PCR; TCRdb lists only in-frame clones, some missing. Among about 260,000 clones listed, approximately 89% were seen once. The specimen sequenced was peripheral blood. The receptors were sampled from a man aged 35 to 55 who had recovered from COVID-19.

This rearrangement joins TRBV19 to TRBJ2-3, with 9 bases aligning to TRBD1. V lost 7 bases and J lost 3; bases outside the gene matches: 5. Germline values: CDR1 LNHDA, CDR2 SQIVND (reference sequence). This CDR3 comprises 14 residues. CDR3 sequence (DNA): TGTGCCAGTAAATACAGGGGGCTGACAGATACGCAGTATTTT. Protein product: CASKYRGLTDTQYF.

Here the CDR3 reads CASKRDTDYGYTF. In nucleotides, the CDR3 is TGCGCCAGCAAGAGGGATACCGACTATGGCTACACCTTC. The chain combines TRBV5-1 with TRBJ1-2, with D unclear. The CDR3 sequence is 13 residues long. Between the trimmed V and J ends, which lost 6 bases and 3 bases, there was a span of 12 bases. Germline lookup yields CDR1 SGHRS and CDR2 YFSETQ.

The CDR3 nucleotides are TGTGCCAGCAGCTTAACCGGCGGGAGCTTGTTTAATGAGCAGTTCTTC. Protein: CASSLTGGSLFNEQFF. The genes are TRBV11-3 and TRBJ2-1, with 7 positions matching TRBD2. Germline lookup yields CDR1 SGHNT and CDR2 YENEEA. Trimming removed 2 bases from V and 7 bases from J; junction bases left unmatched: 11. The CDR3 has 16 residues.

The rearrangement uses TRBV10-3 and TRBJ1-2; TRBD1 aligns across 7 bases. The CDR3 is 16 residues long. Trimming took 7 bases from V and 4 from J; bases not matched to a gene: 15. Germline loops: CDR1 ENHRY, CDR2 SYGVKD. CDR3 sequence (DNA): TGTGCCATCACAGGAGGCAGGGGGTTTATGGGCTATGGCTACACCTTC. It is translated as CAITGGRGFMGYGYTF.

This chain connects TRBV9 to TRBJ2-1; 8 bases match TRBD1. V gave up 0 bases and J gave up 3 bases; unmatched junction bases: 2. Germline CDR1 is SGDLS and CDR2 is YYNGEE. CDR3 length equals 15 residues. The CDR3 loop is CASSVDGQGYNEQFF. In nucleotides, the CDR3 is TGTGCCAGCAGCGTAGACGGACAGGGCTACAATGAGCAGTTCTTC.